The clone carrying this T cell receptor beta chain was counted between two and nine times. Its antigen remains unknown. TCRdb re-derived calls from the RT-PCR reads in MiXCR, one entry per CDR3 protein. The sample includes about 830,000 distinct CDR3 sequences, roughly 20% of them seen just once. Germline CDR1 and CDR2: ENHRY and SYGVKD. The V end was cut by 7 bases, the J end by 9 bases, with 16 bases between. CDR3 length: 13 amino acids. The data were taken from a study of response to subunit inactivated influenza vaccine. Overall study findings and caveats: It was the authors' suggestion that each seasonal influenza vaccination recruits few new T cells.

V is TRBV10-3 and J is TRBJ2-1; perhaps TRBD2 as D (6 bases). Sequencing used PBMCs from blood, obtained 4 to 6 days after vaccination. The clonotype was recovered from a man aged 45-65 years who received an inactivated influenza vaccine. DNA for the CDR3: TGTGCCATCACCTGGGACTCTCGTAGTGAGCAGTTCTTC. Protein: CAITWDSRSEQFF.